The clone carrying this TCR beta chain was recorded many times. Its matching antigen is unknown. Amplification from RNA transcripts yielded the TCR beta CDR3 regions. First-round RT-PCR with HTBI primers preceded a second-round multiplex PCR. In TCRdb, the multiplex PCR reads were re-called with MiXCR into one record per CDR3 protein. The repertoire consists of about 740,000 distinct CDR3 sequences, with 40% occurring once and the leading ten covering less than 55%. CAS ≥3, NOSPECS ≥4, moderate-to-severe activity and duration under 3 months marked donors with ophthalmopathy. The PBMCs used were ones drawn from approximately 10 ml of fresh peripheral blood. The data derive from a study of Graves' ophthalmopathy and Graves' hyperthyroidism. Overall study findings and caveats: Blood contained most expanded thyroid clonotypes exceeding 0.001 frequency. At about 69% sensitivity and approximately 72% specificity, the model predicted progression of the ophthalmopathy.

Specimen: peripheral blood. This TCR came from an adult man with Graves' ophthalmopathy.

The CDR3 coding sequence is TGTGCCAGCAGCGAACAGGGGGTCAGGGAAAAACTGTTTTTT. Translation gives CASSEQGVREKLFF. The chain uses TRBV7-9 and TRBJ1-4, with 8 bases matching TRBD1. Trimming cost V 5 bases and J 8 bases; bases outside gene matches: 7. Looked up from germline, CDR1 is SEHNR and CDR2 is FQNEAQ (reference sequence). CDR3 size: 14 residues.